This T cell receptor beta chain was sequenced for a study of shared clonotypes between healthy human individuals. Overall study results and limits: Blood was the sole source, and tissue repertoires probably differ.

This clone appeared once. The antigen is not known. TCRdb's copy holds only in-frame clones and misses some; the assay was immunoSEQ multiplex PCR. The table includes roughly 2,500,000 clones, approximately 93% detected once. J lost 6 bases, V lost 4 bases, and 12 bases had no gene match. From germline, CDR1 is ENHRY and CDR2 SYGVKD. This CDR3 is built from 17 residues. The sequencing sample was made of naive CD4+ T cells from PBMCs. The subset is: CD45RA+ positively selected. This chain connects TRBV10-3 to TRBJ2-1; 10 bases fit TRBD2. This clonotype originated in a young man in good health. Some clones in this sample may be carry-over from other donors' samples. CDR3 in amino acids: CAISAQLLAGVGNEQFF. The CDR3 DNA reads TGTGCCATCAGTGCCCAACTCCTAGCGGGAGTCGGCAATGAGCAGTTCTTC.